These 13 T cell receptor beta chains came from one sample sequenced in a study of CD8 T cells in ankylosing spondylitis. Their cognate antigens are unknown. Study-wide results and caveats: Among TCR beta sequences, a motif of several highly homologous variants appeared characteristic of ankylosing spondylitis blood.

One entry per CDR3 protein, called by TCRdb with MiXCR from the 5' RACE reads. The sample lists approximately 400,000 distinct CDR3 sequences, roughly 26% seen once, with 0.89% in the top ten. The sequencing sample was made of blood, either unsorted or a sorted T cell fraction (not recorded which). These receptors all stem from a male donor with ankylosing spondylitis.

This clonotype was detected a few times. The V call is TRBV5-1, the J call TRBJ1-1, with TRBD1 as a possible D gene (5 bases). V dropped 4 bases and J dropped 4 bases, with 17 bases sitting between them. The length of the CDR3 is 15 residues. CDR1 is SGHRS and CDR2 is YFSETQ in the germline V gene. Written as DNA, the CDR3 is TGCGCCAGCAGCAAGACCGGGACCGCGGGCACTGAAGCTTTCTTT. Encoded protein: CASSKTGTAGTEAFF.

This clonotype came up a few times. V is TRBV20-1 and J is TRBJ1-2, with 7 bases aligning to TRBD1. Germline values: CDR1 DFQATT, CDR2 SNEGSKA (reference sequence). After removal of 0 bases from V and 4 bases from J, the junction contained 5 bases not matched to a gene. This CDR3 has 14 residues. The CDR3 coding sequence is TGCAGTGCTAGAGACCCGGGACAGTCCTATGGCTACACCTTC. This translates into CSARDPGQSYGYTF.

This clonotype occurred a few times. The chain is built from TRBV6-1 and TRBJ1-6; 11 bases fit TRBD1. The trim removed 5 bases at V and 10 bases at J, leaving 7 bases unmatched. CDR3 size: 15 residues. CDR1 is MNHNS and CDR2 is SASEGT in the germline V gene. Here the CDR3 DNA reads TGTGCCAGCAGTACCTTTTGGACAGGGGGCTCACCCCTCCACTTT. Protein product: CASSTFWTGGSPLHF.

In its sample, this clonotype was seen a few times. This chain links TRBV5-1 with TRBJ1-1; perhaps TRBD1 as D (5 bases). CDR3 length equals 15 residues. V lost 0 bases and J lost 3, with 12 bases in between. Germline CDR1 and CDR2: SGHRS and YFSETQ. The chain's CDR3 is CASSLGFGGDTEAFF. In nucleotides, the CDR3 is TGCGCCAGCAGCTTGGGGTTTGGGGGGGACACTGAAGCTTTCTTT. Looking up the rest from reference TRBV5-1 and TRBJ1-1 gives the full variable domain: KAGVTQTPRYLIKTRGQQVTLSCSPISGHRSVSWYQQTPGQGLQFLFEYFSETQRNKGNFPGRFSGRQFSNSRSEMNVSTLELGDSALYLCASSLGFGGDTEAFFGQGTRLTVV.

The chain is built from TRBV20-1 and TRBJ1-2, with D unresolved. The CDR3 loop spans 12 amino acids. Germline lookup yields CDR1 DFQATT and CDR2 SNEGSKA (reference sequence). V dropped 5 bases and J dropped 0 bases, with 7 bases sitting between them. CDR3 amino acids: CSASGTNYGYTF. The CDR3 DNA reads TGCAGTGCTTCCGGGACTAACTATGGCTACACCTTC.

The rearrangement links TRBV28 to TRBJ1-5; TRBD1 matches 8 bases. From germline, CDR1 is MDHEN and CDR2 SYDVKM. Trimming cost V 3 bases and J 6 bases; bases outside gene matches: 7. The CDR3 sequence is 15 residues long. Written as DNA, the CDR3 is TGTGCCAGCAGTTTGGGGACAGGATGGGGTCAGCCCCAGCATTTT. Amino acids: CASSLGTGWGQPQHF.

This sequence joins TRBV29-1 and TRBJ1-2, with no clear D. Between the trimmed V and J ends, which lost 2 bases and 0 bases, there was a span of 10 bases. The CDR3 sequence is 14 residues long. The V gene's germline CDR1 is SQVTM and CDR2 ANQGSEA. The CDR3 region has the DNA TGCAGCGTTGAACCGCCGGAGTCTAACTATGGCTACACCTTC. Amino acids: CSVEPPESNYGYTF. Full variable domain (rest looked up from reference TRBV29-1 and TRBJ1-2): SAVISQKPSRDICQRGTSLTIQCQVDSQVTMMFWYRQQPGQSLTLIATANQGSEATYESGFVIDKFPISRPNLTFSTLTVSNMSPEDSSIYLCSVEPPESNYGYTFGSGTRLTVV.

V and J are TRBV7-9 and TRBJ2-7; D is perhaps TRBD2 (5 bases). Trimming removed 2 bases at V and 3 bases at J, with 11 bases between. CDR1 is SEHNR, CDR2 FQNEAQ, per germline (reference sequence). The CDR3 totals 14 residues. Here the CDR3 reads CASSLFEGFYEQYF. The DNA for the CDR3 is TGTGCCAGCAGCTTATTCGAGGGATTCTACGAGCAGTACTTC.

The V and J genes are TRBV24-1 and TRBJ2-1; tentatively, D is TRBD1 (6 bases). Looked up from germline, CDR1 is KGHDR and CDR2 is SFDVKD. V lost 2 bases to trimming and J lost 7 bases, with 11 bases between them. CDR3 length: 14 amino acids. This CDR3 is CATSDYRVGNEQFF. CDR3 DNA: TGTGCCACCAGTGATTACAGGGTTGGTAATGAGCAGTTCTTC.

This chain uses TRBV29-1 with TRBJ1-1, with D hard to call. The V gene's germline CDR1 is SQVTM and CDR2 ANQGSEA. The ends were cut back, 7 bases at V and 3 bases at J, with 15 bases in the middle. The CDR3 has 13 residues. This chain's CDR3 is CSAERVLYTEAFF. DNA for the CDR3: TGCAGCGCCGAGAGGGTCCTATACACTGAAGCTTTCTTT.

V and J are TRBV7-2 and TRBJ1-2, with 7 bases aligning to TRBD1. V shed 4 bases and J 8 bases; nucleotides not matched to a gene: 10. The germline CDR1 and CDR2 sequences are SGHTA and FQGNSA. CDR3 size: 14 residues. The CDR3 loop reads CASSSVQGMGGYTF. CDR3 bases: TGTGCCAGCAGCTCCGTACAGGGGATGGGAGGCTACACCTTC.

The sample holds a few counts of this clonotype. The chain couples TRBV7-8 to TRBJ2-3; 10 bases are shared with TRBD2. This CDR3 is built from 17 residues. Germline V gene sequence: CDR1 SGHVS, CDR2 FQNEAQ. V gave up 1 base and J gave up 0 bases; unmatched junction bases: 4. CDR3 bases: TGTGCCAGCAGCTTAGATTGGGGACTAGCGAGCACAGATACGCAGTATTTT. Its translation: CASSLDWGLASTDTQYF.

V gene TRBV20-1 combines with J gene TRBJ2-7; the D call may be TRBD1 or TRBD2 (6 bases each). V lost 0 bases to trimming and J lost 5 bases, with 14 bases between them. This CDR3 region has 14 residues. Germline CDR1 is DFQATT and CDR2 is SNEGSKA (reference sequence). The CDR3 protein is CSARDDGGTDEQYF. The CDR3 coding sequence is TGCAGTGCTAGAGATGACGGGGGCACAGACGAGCAGTACTTC.